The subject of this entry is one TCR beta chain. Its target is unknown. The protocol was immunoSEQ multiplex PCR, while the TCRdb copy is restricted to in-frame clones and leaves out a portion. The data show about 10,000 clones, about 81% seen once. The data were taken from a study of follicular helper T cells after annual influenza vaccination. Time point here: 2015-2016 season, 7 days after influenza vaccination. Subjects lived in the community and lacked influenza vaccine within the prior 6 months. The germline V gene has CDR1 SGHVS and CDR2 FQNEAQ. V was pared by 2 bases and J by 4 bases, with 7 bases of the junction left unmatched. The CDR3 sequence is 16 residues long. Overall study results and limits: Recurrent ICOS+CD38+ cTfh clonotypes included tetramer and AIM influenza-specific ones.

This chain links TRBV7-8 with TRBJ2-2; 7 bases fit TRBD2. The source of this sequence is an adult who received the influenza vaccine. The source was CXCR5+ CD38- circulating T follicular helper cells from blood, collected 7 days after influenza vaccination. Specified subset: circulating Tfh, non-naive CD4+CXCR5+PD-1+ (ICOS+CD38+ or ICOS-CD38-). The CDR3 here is CASSLLGGGSTGELFF. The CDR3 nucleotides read TGTGCCAGCAGCTTACTCGGCGGGGGTAGCACCGGGGAGCTGTTTTTT.